These T cell receptor beta chains were read from a single sample in a study of T cell repertoires in cytomegalovirus infection. One entry per CDR3 protein results from TCRdb running MiXCR on the reads. The data hold a few hundred thousand distinct CDR3 sequences, with over 15% observed a single time. Sequencing was performed on CD8+ T cells from PBMCs. These receptors came from a human donor in good health (CMV status not recorded). Some clones in this sample may be carry-over from other donors' samples. Both conserved end residues are part of each CDR3. D genes are given only for firm matches. Clone size appears in some rows only: once, few, many, or a class for an expanded clone.

j_gene: TRBJ1-2
d_gene: TRBD1
v_gene: TRBV7-9
abundance: many
CDR3nt: TGTGCCAGCAGCTCGTCAGCTCCGCGCCTGACAGGGGTTTACGGCTACACCTTC
CDR3aa: CASSSSAPRLTGVYGYTF

j_gene: TRBJ2-2
d_gene: NA
v_gene: TRBV25-1
abundance: NA
CDR3nt: TGTGCCAGCAGTGCCGGGACCCCGAACACCGGGGAGCTGTTTTTT
CDR3aa: CASSAGTPNTGELFF

j_gene: TRBJ1-1
d_gene: NA
v_gene: TRBV20-1
abundance: few
CDR3nt: TGCAGTGCTAGAGCAGCGGGGCAGTGGAACACTGAAGCTTTCTTT
CDR3aa: CSARAAGQWNTEAFF

j_gene: TRBJ1-1
d_gene: NA
v_gene: TRBV5-5
abundance: few
CDR3nt: TGTGCCAGCAGCTCGTGGTTGCAGGCGACGGAAGCTTTCTTT
CDR3aa: CASSSWLQATEAFF

j_gene: TRBJ2-7
d_gene: TRBD1
v_gene: TRBV29-1
abundance: NA
CDR3nt: TGCAGCGTTGAAGAGCAACAACCATTCCGGGACAGGGTCACCTACGAGAAGTACTTC
CDR3aa: CSVEEQQPFRDRVTYEKYF

j_gene: TRBJ2-5
d_gene: TRBD2
v_gene: TRBV7-9
abundance: NA
CDR3nt: TGTGCCAGCAGCGCAGCGGGGGGGATGGAGACCCAGTACTTC
CDR3aa: CASSAAGGMETQYF

j_gene: TRBJ2-1
d_gene: NA
v_gene: TRBV20-1
abundance: NA
CDR3nt: TGCAGTGCTAGAGATCTGCTTCGTGGGCGGAATAGCTCCTACAATGAGCAGTTCTTC
CDR3aa: CSARDLLRGRNSSYNEQFF

j_gene: TRBJ1-1
d_gene: NA
v_gene: TRBV7-6
abundance: many
CDR3nt: TGTGCCAGCAGCTTAGGGTTAAACCTGAACACTGAAGCTTTCTTT
CDR3aa: CASSLGLNLNTEAFF

j_gene: TRBJ2-7
d_gene: TRBD1
v_gene: TRBV12-3/TRBV12-4
abundance: few
CDR3nt: TGTGCCAGCAGTCCCTGGGACAGGGGGTTTTCCGAGCAGTACTTC
CDR3aa: CASSPWDRGFSEQYF

j_gene: TRBJ2-1
d_gene: TRBD2
v_gene: TRBV5-4
abundance: NA
CDR3nt: TGTGCCAGCAGCTTGGGGACTAGCGGTCCCTACAATGAGCAGTTCTTC
CDR3aa: CASSLGTSGPYNEQFF

j_gene: TRBJ2-5
d_gene: NA
v_gene: TRBV2
abundance: many
CDR3nt: TGTGCCAGCAGTGAAGAGGGTACGGGACAAGAAGAGACCCAGTACTTC
CDR3aa: CASSEEGTGQEETQYF

j_gene: TRBJ2-2
d_gene: NA
v_gene: TRBV2
abundance: NA
CDR3nt: TGTGCCAGCAAATACTCGTTCGACGGGCCGAACACCGGGGAGCTGTTTTTT
CDR3aa: CASKYSFDGPNTGELFF

j_gene: TRBJ2-5
d_gene: TRBD2
v_gene: TRBV10-3
abundance: few
CDR3nt: TGTGCCATCAGTGGACTAGCGGGGGTCGGAGAGACCCAGTACTTC
CDR3aa: CAISGLAGVGETQYF

j_gene: TRBJ1-1
d_gene: NA
v_gene: TRBV7-9
abundance: many
CDR3nt: TGTGCCAGCAGCTCACCCCGGGACGCCGAGGGAGCTTTCTTT
CDR3aa: CASSSPRDAEGAFF

j_gene: TRBJ1-1
d_gene: NA
v_gene: TRBV6-2/TRBV6-3
abundance: NA
CDR3nt: TGTGCCAGCAGCCGAACGACAGGATCTTTCGTCACTGAAGCTTTCTTT
CDR3aa: CASSRTTGSFVTEAFF

j_gene: TRBJ1-1
d_gene: NA
v_gene: TRBV29-1
abundance: NA
CDR3nt: TGCAGCGTTGAAGCGAACCGTGAAGCTTTCTTT
CDR3aa: CSVEANREAFF

j_gene: TRBJ2-5
d_gene: TRBD2
v_gene: TRBV28
abundance: many
CDR3nt: TGTGCCAGCAGTCTAGCGGGAGTTCTCCAAGAGACCCAGTACTTC
CDR3aa: CASSLAGVLQETQYF

j_gene: TRBJ1-4
d_gene: NA
v_gene: TRBV11-3
abundance: few
CDR3nt: TGTGCCAGCAGCTTCTCCGGGACGAGTTACCGTGAAAAACTGTTTTTT
CDR3aa: CASSFSGTSYREKLFF

j_gene: TRBJ1-5
d_gene: NA
v_gene: TRBV7-9
abundance: many
CDR3nt: TGTGCCAGCAGCCGGACGGCCGATGAGAAGGGGAGCAATCAGCCCCAGCATTTT
CDR3aa: CASSRTADEKGSNQPQHF

j_gene: TRBJ1-2
d_gene: NA
v_gene: TRBV4-1
abundance: NA
CDR3nt: TGCGCCAGCAGCCAAGAGCGGGGAATGGGATATGGCTACACCTTC
CDR3aa: CASSQERGMGYGYTF

j_gene: TRBJ1-5
d_gene: NA
v_gene: TRBV14
abundance: NA
CDR3nt: TGTGCCAGCAGCCCGACCACGGGGGCGCGTCAGCCCCAGCATTTT
CDR3aa: CASSPTTGARQPQHF

j_gene: TRBJ1-5
d_gene: NA
v_gene: TRBV4-1
abundance: few
CDR3nt: TGCGCCAGCAGCCCCCTCCCCGGGGGCAATCAGCCCCAGCATTTT
CDR3aa: CASSPLPGGNQPQHF

j_gene: TRBJ2-1
d_gene: NA
v_gene: TRBV7-2
abundance: many
CDR3nt: TGTGCCAGCAGCTTAGATTTTGGGGTAGTGTACAATGAGCAGTTCTTC
CDR3aa: CASSLDFGVVYNEQFF

j_gene: TRBJ1-4
d_gene: NA
v_gene: TRBV6-5
abundance: few
CDR3nt: TGTGCCAGCAGTTACTCGATAGGGGCTAATGAAAAACTGTTTTTT
CDR3aa: CASSYSIGANEKLFF

j_gene: TRBJ1-2
d_gene: NA
v_gene: TRBV7-9
abundance: NA
CDR3nt: TGTGCCAGCAGCTTACAACCGGGCCATGGCTACACCTTC
CDR3aa: CASSLQPGHGYTF

j_gene: TRBJ1-3
d_gene: NA
v_gene: TRBV2
abundance: NA
CDR3nt: TGTGCCAGCAGTGCCTGGGGACGTTACTCTGGAAACACCATATATTTT
CDR3aa: CASSAWGRYSGNTIYF

j_gene: TRBJ1-3
d_gene: TRBD1
v_gene: TRBV18
abundance: few
CDR3nt: TGTGCCAGCTCACCAACGGGACAGCTTGACTCTGGAAACACCATATATTTT
CDR3aa: CASSPTGQLDSGNTIYF

j_gene: TRBJ1-1
d_gene: NA
v_gene: TRBV2
abundance: NA
CDR3nt: TGTGCCAGCAGTGCAGCCAGGTGGGATGCTTTCTTT
CDR3aa: CASSAARWDAFF

j_gene: TRBJ1-5
d_gene: TRBD1
v_gene: TRBV12-3/TRBV12-4
abundance: many
CDR3nt: TGTGCCAGCAGTCAGACAGGGCGTTATCAGCCCCAGCATTTT
CDR3aa: CASSQTGRYQPQHF

j_gene: TRBJ2-1
d_gene: TRBD1
v_gene: TRBV28
abundance: NA
CDR3nt: TGTGCCAGCAGTTTAGTAGGGACAGGGACTTACAATGAGCAGTTCTTC
CDR3aa: CASSLVGTGTYNEQFF

j_gene: TRBJ1-5
d_gene: NA
v_gene: TRBV4-1
abundance: few
CDR3nt: TGCGCCAGCAGGGACCTCCCAGAGGATTATCAGCCCCAGCATTTT
CDR3aa: CASRDLPEDYQPQHF

j_gene: TRBJ2-7
d_gene: NA
v_gene: TRBV6-2/TRBV6-3
abundance: few
CDR3nt: TGTGCCACCTTACACACCGACGAGCAGTACTTC
CDR3aa: CATLHTDEQYF

j_gene: TRBJ2-5
d_gene: NA
v_gene: TRBV7-6
abundance: NA
CDR3nt: TGTGCCAGCACCCTTAGAGGGGGGACGGAGACCCAGTACTTC
CDR3aa: CASTLRGGTETQYF

j_gene: TRBJ1-1
d_gene: NA
v_gene: TRBV10-3
abundance: NA
CDR3nt: TGTGCCATCAACGACCCTGGAGCCCGGAACACTGAAGCTTTCTTT
CDR3aa: CAINDPGARNTEAFF

j_gene: TRBJ2-2
d_gene: NA
v_gene: TRBV7-3
abundance: many
CDR3nt: TGTGCCAGCAGCTTAAGAACAGGGCACACCGGGGAGCTGTTTTTT
CDR3aa: CASSLRTGHTGELFF

j_gene: TRBJ1-1
d_gene: NA
v_gene: TRBV5-6
abundance: few
CDR3nt: TGTGCCAGCAGCTTGGCCGCCAGGCCCAACACTGAAGCTTTCTTT
CDR3aa: CASSLAARPNTEAFF

j_gene: TRBJ1-4
d_gene: TRBD1
v_gene: TRBV7-2
abundance: many
CDR3nt: TGTGCCAGCAGCTTAGTTTGGCCAGGGGGGTCGACTAATGAAAAACTGTTTTTT
CDR3aa: CASSLVWPGGSTNEKLFF

j_gene: TRBJ2-7
d_gene: TRBD1
v_gene: TRBV7-9
abundance: NA
CDR3nt: TGTGCCAGCAGCTTCCCTACAGGGGGCGCCTCCTACGAGCAGTACTTC
CDR3aa: CASSFPTGGASYEQYF

j_gene: TRBJ1-4
d_gene: NA
v_gene: TRBV12-3/TRBV12-4
abundance: many
CDR3nt: TGTGCCAGCAGTTCGCTACTACGAGGTGAAAAACTGTTTTTT
CDR3aa: CASSSLLRGEKLFF

j_gene: TRBJ2-5
d_gene: TRBD1
v_gene: TRBV5-6
abundance: few
CDR3nt: TGTGCCAGCAGCGCGACAGGGGGCTGGTTGACCCAGTACTTC
CDR3aa: CASSATGGWLTQYF

j_gene: TRBJ1-1
d_gene: NA
v_gene: TRBV27
abundance: NA
CDR3nt: TGTGCCAGCAGTTTAACAGGGTGGGGGCTGACTGAAGCTTTCTTT
CDR3aa: CASSLTGWGLTEAFF

j_gene: TRBJ1-6
d_gene: NA
v_gene: TRBV27
abundance: NA
CDR3nt: TGTGCCAGCAGGCGGTCTAAAGTGGATCGGAATTCACCCCTCCACTTT
CDR3aa: CASRRSKVDRNSPLHF

j_gene: TRBJ1-1
d_gene: TRBD1
v_gene: TRBV7-9
abundance: many
CDR3nt: TGTGCCAGCAGCTTAGGAGGGACAGGGATTTTGTCTGAAGCTTTCTTT
CDR3aa: CASSLGGTGILSEAFF

j_gene: TRBJ1-5
d_gene: NA
v_gene: TRBV19
abundance: NA
CDR3nt: TGTGCCAGTAGACAGGGCTGGAGTCAGCACCAGCATTTT
CDR3aa: CASRQGWSQHQHF

j_gene: TRBJ2-7
d_gene: NA
v_gene: TRBV28
abundance: many
CDR3nt: TGTGCCAGCAGGACTGCCCTCCGTCGTGCACAGGGCAGGTACGAGCAGTACTTC
CDR3aa: CASRTALRRAQGRYEQYF

j_gene: TRBJ1-1
d_gene: NA
v_gene: TRBV6-5
abundance: once
CDR3nt: TGTGTCAGCAAAGAGAGGACCGGTGCCCATCCAGCTTTCTTT
CDR3aa: CVSKERTGAHPAFF

j_gene: TRBJ1-1
d_gene: NA
v_gene: TRBV12-3/TRBV12-4
abundance: many
CDR3nt: TGTGCCAGCAGTTTAGCGCTCGGGGGCGCGGGGACTGAAGCTTTCTTT
CDR3aa: CASSLALGGAGTEAFF

j_gene: TRBJ1-4
d_gene: TRBD1
v_gene: TRBV29-1
abundance: few
CDR3nt: TGCAGCGTTGACGGAGGACTCGACAGGGGTAATGAAAAACTGTTTTTT
CDR3aa: CSVDGGLDRGNEKLFF

j_gene: TRBJ1-3
d_gene: NA
v_gene: TRBV7-9
abundance: many
CDR3nt: TGTGCCAGCAGCTTATCGGCAGTGAACTCTGGAAACACCATATATTTT
CDR3aa: CASSLSAVNSGNTIYF

j_gene: TRBJ1-4
d_gene: TRBD1
v_gene: TRBV27
abundance: few
CDR3nt: TGTGCCAGCAGTTTTCGACAGGGAGTGTCAACTAATGAAAAACTGTTTTTT
CDR3aa: CASSFRQGVSTNEKLFF

j_gene: TRBJ2-7
d_gene: NA
v_gene: TRBV11-2
abundance: many
CDR3nt: TGTGCCAGCAGCTTAGCTGTGACCTACGAGCAGTACTTC
CDR3aa: CASSLAVTYEQYF

j_gene: TRBJ2-2
d_gene: NA
v_gene: TRBV7-6
abundance: many
CDR3nt: TGTGCCAGCAGCTTGGACTGGGGGAACACCGGGGAGCTGTTTTTT
CDR3aa: CASSLDWGNTGELFF

j_gene: TRBJ2-1
d_gene: TRBD2
v_gene: TRBV7-8
abundance: many
CDR3nt: TGTGCCAGCAGCTCTAGCGGGGTCTACAATGAGCAGTTCTTC
CDR3aa: CASSSSGVYNEQFF

j_gene: TRBJ2-4
d_gene: NA
v_gene: TRBV11-2
abundance: many
CDR3nt: TGTGCCAGCAGCTTAGATTGGGGGTTGACGGGCAAAAACATTCAGTACTTC
CDR3aa: CASSLDWGLTGKNIQYF